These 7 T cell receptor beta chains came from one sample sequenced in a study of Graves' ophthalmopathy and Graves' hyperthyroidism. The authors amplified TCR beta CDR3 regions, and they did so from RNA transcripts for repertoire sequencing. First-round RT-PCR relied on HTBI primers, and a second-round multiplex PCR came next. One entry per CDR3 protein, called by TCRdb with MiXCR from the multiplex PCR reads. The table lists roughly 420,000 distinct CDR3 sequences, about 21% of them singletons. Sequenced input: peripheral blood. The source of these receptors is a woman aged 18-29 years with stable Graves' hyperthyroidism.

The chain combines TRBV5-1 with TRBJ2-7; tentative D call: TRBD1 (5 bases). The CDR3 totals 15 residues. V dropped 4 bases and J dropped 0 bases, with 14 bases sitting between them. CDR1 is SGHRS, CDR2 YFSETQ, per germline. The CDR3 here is CASSPRVSSSYEQYF. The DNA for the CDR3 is TGCGCCAGCAGCCCCAGGGTGTCTAGCTCCTACGAGCAGTACTTC.

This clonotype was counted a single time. The CDR3 here is CASSLARPGTEAFF. The CDR3 nucleotides read TGTGCCAGCAGCTTAGCGAGGCCAGGGACTGAAGCTTTCTTT. This rearrangement joins TRBV7-2 to TRBJ1-1, with D possibly being TRBD1 (5 bases). The CDR3 covers 14 residues. Trimming removed 0 bases from V and 5 bases from J, with 10 bases in between. Germline V gene data show CDR1 as SGHTA and CDR2 as FQGNSA.

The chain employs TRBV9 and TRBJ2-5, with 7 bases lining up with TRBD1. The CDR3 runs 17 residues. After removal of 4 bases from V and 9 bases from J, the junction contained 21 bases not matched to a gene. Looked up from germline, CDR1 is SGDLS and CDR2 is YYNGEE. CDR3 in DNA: TGTGCCAGCAGCCTCCGGACAGGACTTCTTTTGTTAAAGGCCCAGTACTTC. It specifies CASSLRTGLLLLKAQYF.

CDR3 protein: CASRTNTGYSNQPQHF. As DNA, the CDR3 is TGTGCCAGCAGGACTAACACGGGGTATAGCAATCAGCCCCAGCATTTT. The chain couples TRBV6-4 to TRBJ1-5; D gene uncertain. The CDR3 runs 16 residues. V was shortened by 6 bases and J by 0 bases, with 15 bases between the two germline ends. Germline-derived CDR1 and CDR2 are MRHNA and SNTAGT.

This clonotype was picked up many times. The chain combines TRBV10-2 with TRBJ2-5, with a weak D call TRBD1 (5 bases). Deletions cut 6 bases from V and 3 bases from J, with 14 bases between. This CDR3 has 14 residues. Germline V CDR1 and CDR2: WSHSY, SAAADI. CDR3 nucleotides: TGCGCCAGCAGACTTTGGCCAGGGAAAGAGACCCAGTACTTC. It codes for CASRLWPGKETQYF.

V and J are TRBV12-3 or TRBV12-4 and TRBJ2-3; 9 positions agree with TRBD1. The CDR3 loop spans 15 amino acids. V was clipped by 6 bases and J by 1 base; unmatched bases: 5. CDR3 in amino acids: CASSTGGAGTDTQYF. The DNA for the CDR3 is TGTGCCAGCAGCACAGGGGGCGCAGGCACAGATACGCAGTATTTT.

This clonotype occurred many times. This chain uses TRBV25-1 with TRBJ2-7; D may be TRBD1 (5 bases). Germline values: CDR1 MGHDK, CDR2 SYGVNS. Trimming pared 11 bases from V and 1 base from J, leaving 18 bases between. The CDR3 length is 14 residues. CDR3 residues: CASGATAQSYEQYF. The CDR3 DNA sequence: TGTGCCTCCGGCGCGACAGCACAATCCTACGAGCAGTACTTC.